This T cell receptor beta chain derives from a study of cytomegalovirus exposure and HLA in healthy donors (dated by TCRdb to 2017 to 2019). Regarding the research as a whole: According to an earlier analysis of several hundred of the donors, 150 million to 200 million T cells yielded 117 million unique TCR beta sequences and around 300 Gb of sequence data. To predict cytomegalovirus infection status, the study brought together high-throughput TCR immunosequencing, statistical association of individual TCRs with disease status, and machine learning. Every discovery cohort repertoire had been produced on one sequencing platform. In addition to the first cohort of roughly 700 subjects, a separate validation cohort of about 120 different subjects was used. Donor age, sex, ethnicity and CMV serostatus were compiled together with the repertoire data. Across around 400 genotyped donors of the cohort, an average of roughly 250,000 unique TCR beta nucleotide sequences per donor were sequenced, and roughly 20% of those sequences were non-productive. To study patterns of TCR occurrence, a later analysis re-analyzed previously published TCR beta repertoires from under 750 donors and added high-resolution HLA genotyping. The number of typed donors differed by locus: 629-630 for A, B, C, DRB1 and DQB1; some 500 for DQA1; about 600 for DPA1; and around 490 for DPB1. A later genetic analysis took genome-wide SNP genotypes for about 65% of the 666 donors and used that subset as a discovery cohort. Using immunosequencing, the study profiled T cell repertoires from around 670 subjects and related those repertoires to cytomegalovirus serostatus. A handful of DR-DQ haplotypes were handled as single units for association and clustering because linkage in the cohort was strong. An early release that covered about 600 HLA-typed donors contained approximately 320 gigabases of sequencing data and 85 million to 100 million unique TCR sequences. An earlier analysis of approximately 640 of the donors applied high-throughput TCR beta sequencing to assess whether each TCR beta V gene segment acted as functional or pseudogenic. The study was designed to test whether signatures of past pathogen exposure could be identified by cataloging public T cell receptors. HLA typing covered class I and class II loci at four-digit resolution. The genetic ancestry cluster associated with self-reported Caucasian donors included 70% to 85% of the roughly 380 genotyped donors. Rather than using new phenotypic data, the later analysis identified candidate immune exposures from TCR beta sequences and from how often those sequences occurred across donors. Broad study findings and their caveats: Assigning TCR associations to individual alleles was difficult when HLA alleles, especially DR and DQ, strongly co-occurred. A later analysis reported that several top co-occurrence clusters appeared linked to parvovirus B19, influenza, CMV and Epstein-Barr virus. The cohort was sequenced for TCR beta chains only, and without alpha or paired-chain data the features that could be detected were limited. The sequencing pipeline was judged likely to have produced a cluster of highly shared sequence variants as a technical artifact. Most TCR sequences were seen in very few donors, while some public TCRs were found in many individuals. Over 15 rarely observed V segments, including chromosome 9 orphons, were excluded from the earlier analysis of 550 to 700 of the donors because counts were too low. Roughly uniform sequencing depth across donors was assumed in presence/absence analyses, although this assumption may not hold. According to a later analysis, most CMV-associated TCR beta chains appeared to be HLA-restricted, and the HLA associations seemed to be driven largely by CMV exposure. The authors suggested that the approach could potentially be extended to other disease states and immunological phenotypes. Compared with equally common non-associated chains, HLA-associated TCR beta chains in a later analysis were more clonally expanded and had lower generation probabilities. The study listed 150 to 200 TCR beta chains as associated with cytomegalovirus. In both the original and validation cohorts, the classifier was reported to diagnose cytomegalovirus status with high specificity and sensitivity. A later analysis associated 17,000 or so TCR beta sequences with specific HLA alleles at a false discovery rate of 0.05. Linkage disequilibrium might explain the correlated functional status among segregating V segments, but an unknown experimental factor could not be ruled out. Because the 87-base-pair reads could not distinguish some IMGT-functional V segments, including TRBV6-2 and TRBV6-3, those segments were excluded. A few of the identified cytomegalovirus-associated TCR beta chains were confirmed in vitro to be specific for cytomegalovirus antigens. Immune exposure information for the cohort was limited to CMV serostatus. In a later analysis, the rate of TCR association differed among HLA loci, with DRB1 alleles having the most associated TCRs and HLA-C alleles having the fewest. A further reported finding was that TCR beta sequences accurately predicted the HLA-A and HLA-B alleles for most subjects in the first cohort. In a later genetic analysis, a missense DCLRE1C variant was associated with V-gene and J-gene trimming of TCR beta chains, and the association was replicated in an independent cohort. Compared with the approximately 670-donor mean, donors in an Asian-associated ancestry cluster had fewer N-insertions in productive TCRs, according to a later genetic analysis. An earlier analysis of approximately 530 of the donors showed that most TCR beta V segments appeared in productive rearrangements either about 87% or about 30% of the time, which broadly matched IMGT annotations. Because HLA typing was missing for some donors at each locus, association tests included only the typed subset.

Notes on this clone: This clone's antigen is unknown. No quality values exist for individual bases; no much larger clone is one base distant.

The germline V gene encodes CDR1 SGHDT and CDR2 YYEEEE. The junction shows trimming of 2 bases on V and 5 bases on J, and the gene matches do not reach 8 bases of it. Inclusive of the bounding cysteine and phenylalanine, the CDR3 is 15 residues long. Here the CDR3 DNA is all that survives: 45 bases in frame from base 1. The cohort comprised fewer than 750 healthy bone marrow donors. At the time of sampling, every cohort member was nominally healthy, though immune exposures that went unrecorded were likely present. The donor was CMV seronegative and belonged to the group of 352 seronegative cohort members. A peripheral blood sample was provided by each donor, and peripheral blood mononuclear cells were used for TCR beta sequencing. Genomic DNA extraction from the blood cell samples was performed with the Qiagen DNeasy Blood Extraction Kit. The library was obtained by the immunoSEQ multiplex PCR assay. A mixture of 60 forward primers for TCR Vbeta segments and 13 reverse primers for TCR Jbeta segments was used in the multiplex PCR. The CDR3 region of rearranged TCR beta genes was amplified from genomic DNA with a multiplex PCR assay. Amplified TCR beta libraries were sequenced as 87-base-pair reads on the Illumina HiSeq System. The authors' analysis ran thus. In a later analysis, some 80 million unique TCR beta chains were counted across the approximately 640 repertoires, and roughly 11 million of these chains were shared by at least two donors. To remove PCR and sequencing errors, raw reads were error-corrected and collapsed into unique sequences using a nearest-neighbor algorithm that merged closely related sequences. CDR3 sequences were aligned to IMGT reference sequences to assign V, D and J gene segments. Each retained sequence needed at least a six-nucleotide match to both a V gene segment and a J gene segment. A rearrangement counted as productive if the CDR3 had no stop codons and remained in frame with V and J, and every other rearrangement counted as non-productive. CDR3 was defined by IMGT convention, running from the second conserved V-encoded cysteine to the conserved J-encoded phenylalanine. Sequences without an unambiguous match to a single V gene segment were excluded from the earlier analysis of 450 to 750 of the donors. In an earlier analysis of several hundred of the donors, V segments were called functional above 56.7% productive rearrangements and were called segregating when the between-donor standard deviation exceeded 5%. A statistical classification framework was developed to diagnose cytomegalovirus status using the catalog of TCR beta chain sequences. A later analysis assigned V and J genes by comparing TCR nucleotide sequences with IMGT/GENE-DB human TR gene sequences. A later analysis assigned CDR3 sequences and most-parsimonious VDJ recombination scenarios with the TCRdist pipeline. A later analysis defined each TCR beta chain by its CDR3 amino acid sequence plus V-gene family, and excluded reads lacking a unique V-gene family. A later analysis removed 600 or so highly shared, low-generation-probability nucleotide sequences to deal with suspected cross-contamination and a sequencing artifact. In a later analysis, a clonal expansion index was calculated for each public chain from normalized within-repertoire ranks of inferred template counts. A later analysis computed generation probabilities with a VDJ recombination model fitted to out-of-frame rearrangements, and checked the results against IGoR. In a later analysis, TCR-TCR, TCR-HLA and TCR-CMV co-occurrence was scored with hypergeometric tests, and a repertoire-size bias correction was applied to TCR pairs. A later analysis estimated false discovery rates by permuting HLA or CMV assignments 20 times. In a later analysis, co-occurring TCRs were grouped with DBSCAN, and TCRdist sequence similarity was added when clustering was performed within HLA-allele-positive subsets. Repertoires with fewer than 30,000 or more than 120,000 public chains were left out of co-occurrence clustering, as were four to six repertoires with anomalous nucleotide sharing. TCRdb took over this immuneACCESS table, retaining in-frame rearrangements with V and J assigned. Such tables are incomplete; in checked studies, under half of the missing clones stem from an unresolved V gene, and the remainder is unexplained. That table is the source of V, J and clone size, and D and trimming were worked out from the DNA. The sample table contains approximately 130,000 clones; only one count was recorded for approximately 80% of them. About 2.4% of the sample is in the top ten clones.

The chain is encoded by TRBV5-6 joined to TRBJ2-3; the junction holds 7 bases that match TRBD1. This TCR was recovered from a woman between 40 and 55 years old in good health and CMV-seronegative. Sequenced material: PBMCs. The CDR3 protein is CASSFPGQVGDTQYF. The DNA is as follows: TGTGCCAGCAGCTTCCCCGGACAGGTCGGAGATACGCAGTATTTT.